The rows below give T cell receptor beta chains drawn from one sample of a study of T cell responses to AZD1222 COVID-19 vaccine. Assay: immunoSEQ multiplex PCR; the TCRdb copy retains only in-frame clones and omits some. The table records some 130,000 clones, 80% to 90% of them present only once. Sequencing was performed on peripheral blood, taken on day 0 of AZD1222 vaccination. Receptor source: an adult in good health. Each CDR3 is given with its conserved first and last residue. The order of the fields is J gene, D gene, clone size, V gene, CDR3 length, CDR3 DNA, CDR3 protein. D genes are given only for firm matches. Clone size is shown for a subset of rows, as once, few, many or a class of expanded clone.

TRBJ2-5 | TRBD2 | once | TRBV10-2 | 15 | TGCGCCAGCAGTGAGGCGGGGGGCCGGGGGGAGACCCAGTACTTC | CASSEAGGRGETQYF
TRBJ1-1 | . | few | TRBV27 | 13 | TGTGCCAGCAGGCGACCGGGGAACACTGAAGCTTTCTTT | CASRRPGNTEAFF
TRBJ1-4 | TRBD1 | . | TRBV30 | 13 | TGTGCCTGCGTACGTACAGGGGGTGAAAAACTGTTTTTT | CACVRTGGEKLFF
TRBJ1-2 | . | . | TRBV10-3 | 17 | TGTGCCATCCCCTCGAGGGGTCCATACCGGACTAACTATGGCTACACCTTC | CAIPSRGPYRTNYGYTF
TRBJ2-3 | . | . | TRBV18 | 14 | TGTGCCAGCTCACCGTCAGGGCCCGGGGATACGCAGTATTTT | CASSPSGPGDTQYF
TRBJ1-5 | . | once | TRBV7-5 | 13 | TGTGTCAGAAGCAGTCAGGGTAATCAGCCCCAGCATTTT | CVRSSQGNQPQHF
TRBJ2-3 | TRBD1 | . | TRBV24-1 | 14 | TGTGCCACCACCAAGACAGGGTTCACAGATACGCAGTATTTT | CATTKTGFTDTQYF
TRBJ2-2 | . | . | TRBV24-1 | 19 | TGTGCCACCAGTGCTAAGACTAGATTATCTCCCGCGAACACCGGGGAGCTGTTTTTT | CATSAKTRLSPANTGELFF
TRBJ2-3 | . | . | TRBV6-4 | 13 | TGTGCCAGCAGTGCCGGCCCCGCAGATACGCAGTATTTT | CASSAGPADTQYF
TRBJ2-2 | TRBD2 | . | TRBV6-5 | 14 | TGTGCCAGCATCGCCTCCTGGGGGGGAGTAGAGCTGTTTTTT | CASIASWGGVELFF
TRBJ2-1 | TRBD2 | . | TRBV2 | 15 | TGTGCCAGCAGGAGGGAGGGCAGCTCCTACAATGAGCAGTTCTTC | CASRREGSSYNEQFF
TRBJ1-3 | . | . | TRBV7-6 | 14 | TGTGCCAGCAGCCCGCAGTTCTCTGGAAACACCATATATTTT | CASSPQFSGNTIYF
TRBJ1-2 | . | . | TRBV10-1 | 12 | TGCGCCAGTGACCCTCGGGGCTATGGCTACACCTTC | CASDPRGYGYTF
TRBJ2-1 | . | . | TRBV10-3 | 17 | TGTGCCATCAGTGAGTTGGAAGTGGGGGGACGGCATAATGAGCAGTTCTTC | CAISELEVGGRHNEQFF
TRBJ1-1 | . | . | TRBV6-2/TRBV6-3 | 16 | TGTGCCAGCAGTTACCTCGAGAGGGCGGGGAACACTGAAGCTTTCTTT | CASSYLERAGNTEAFF
TRBJ2-7 | TRBD1 | . | TRBV29-1 | 13 | TGCAGCGTTGAAGGGACAGGGGGCTACGAGCAGTACTTC | CSVEGTGGYEQYF
TRBJ1-4 | . | few | TRBV18 | 16 | TGTGCCAGCTCACCCTTGTCGGGCAGTCTAAATGAAAAACTGTTTTTT | CASSPLSGSLNEKLFF
TRBJ2-5 | TRBD2 | . | TRBV5-4 | 17 | TGTGCCAGCAGCCCCTCGGGACTAGCGGGGTCCCAGGAGACCCAGTACTTC | CASSPSGLAGSQETQYF
TRBJ2-7 | . | once | TRBV3-1/TRBV3-2 | 15 | TGTGCCAGCAGCCAAAGTTGGTTAACCGCCTACGAGCAGTACTTC | CASSQSWLTAYEQYF
TRBJ1-1 | TRBD1 | . | TRBV24-1 | 16 | TGTGCCACCAGAAGGGCCGGGACAGGGGTGGGGGCTGAAGCTTTCTTT | CATRRAGTGVGAEAFF